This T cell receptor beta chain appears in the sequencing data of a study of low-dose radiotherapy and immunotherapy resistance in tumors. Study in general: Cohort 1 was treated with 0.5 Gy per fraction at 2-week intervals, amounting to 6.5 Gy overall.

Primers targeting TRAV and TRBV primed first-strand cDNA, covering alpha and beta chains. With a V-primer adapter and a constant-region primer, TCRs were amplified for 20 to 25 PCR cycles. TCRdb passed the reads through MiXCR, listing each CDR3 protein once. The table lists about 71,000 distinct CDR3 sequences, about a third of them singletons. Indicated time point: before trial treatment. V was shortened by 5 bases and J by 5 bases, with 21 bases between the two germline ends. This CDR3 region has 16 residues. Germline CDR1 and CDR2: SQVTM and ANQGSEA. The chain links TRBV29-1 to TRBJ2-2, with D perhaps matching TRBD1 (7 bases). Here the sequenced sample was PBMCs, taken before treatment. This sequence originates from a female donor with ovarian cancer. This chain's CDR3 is CSVRRAGGGTTGELFF. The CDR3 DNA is TGCAGCGTTCGTCGGGCCGGAGGGGGCACAACCGGGGAGCTGTTTTTT.